Only a few counts were recorded for the clone carrying this TCR beta chain. This record comes from a study of blood T cell repertoires in COVID-19. Overall study context: Donors in the United States, Italy and Spain gave samples during acute or convalescent COVID-19.

Germline V gives CDR1 DFQATT, CDR2 SNEGSKA (reference sequence). This CDR3 has 15 residues. The V and J ends lost 3 bases and 2 bases, in that order; junction bases with no gene match: 4. Produced via immunoSEQ multiplex PCR; TCRdb's table is partial and in-frame only. The sample lists some 200,000 clones, approximately 81% occurring once. The V call is TRBV20-1, the J call TRBJ2-7; 13 bases map to TRBD2. This sequence originates from a woman older than 75 with active or convalescent COVID-19. Source material: peripheral blood. Written as DNA, the CDR3 is TGCAGTGCTAGTGGGGGGACTAGCGGGGCCTACGAGCAGTACTTC. This encodes CSASGGTSGAYEQYF.